This TCR beta chain was sequenced during a study of control samples from healthy donors and cancer patients. The table came from immunoSEQ multiplex PCR; TCRdb's copy has only in-frame clones and leaves some out. Of about 150,000 clones in the sample, approximately 94% were seen once. Trimming removed 5 bases from V and 5 bases from J, with 27 bases in between. CDR1 and CDR2 from the germline V gene are MNHNY and SVGAGI (reference sequence). The CDR3 length is 18 residues. This chain connects TRBV6-6 to TRBJ2-5; D gene uncertain. The sample consisted of blood. The sequence was obtained from a man in his late teens or twenties in good health. The CDR3 DNA reads TGTGCCAGCAGTCTCCTAGGCCCCAGCGCACACCTCGGCGAGACCCAGTACTTC. Protein sequence: CASSLLGPSAHLGETQYF.